What follows are 25 T cell receptor beta chains derived from one specimen sequenced in a study of post-analysis software for immune sequencing data (dated by TCRdb to 2013 to 2016). Study-wide findings and limitations: A handful of TRBV segments, including TRBV5-6, TRBV5-1 and TRBV20-1, were significantly more frequent in patients than controls.

What these receptors recognize is not known. Library generation was performed with PCR. The sequencer listed for this sample is Illumina HiSeq 2500. To reduce PCR and sequencing biases, unique molecular identifiers were built into the TCR beta cDNA libraries. Starting from the raw public reads, TCRdb applied fastp trimming at Q25, assembled clones with MiXCR and retained in-frame beta chains. Duplicate CDR3 protein sequences are folded into a single record with the most common DNA and genes. Here the sample has under 900,000 distinct CDR3 sequences; under 70% occur a single time. The ten largest clones represent 4.6% of the sample. What was sequenced was blood. All receptors come from a girl aged 10 to 17 with multiple sclerosis.

This chain joins TRBV20-1 and TRBJ2-5, with D unclear. CDR1 DFQATT and CDR2 SNEGSKA come from the germline V gene (reference sequence). The CDR3 consists of 14 residues. V lost 0 bases and J lost 1, with 9 bases in between. The CDR3 loop reads CSAREASSQETQYF. The DNA of the CDR3 is TGCAGTGCTAGAGAAGCGTCTTCCCAAGAGACCCAGTACTTC.

The chain has TRBV6-2 or TRBV6-3 and TRBJ2-5, with D tentatively TRBD2 (6 bases). This CDR3 is built from 16 residues. Germline CDR1 is MNHEY and CDR2 is SVGEGT. Trimming shortened V by 2 bases and J by 3 bases, and 16 bases separated the two germline ends. CDR3 loop: CASSYGGVGGEETQYF. As DNA, the CDR3 is TGTGCCAGCAGTTACGGAGGAGTTGGCGGGGAAGAGACCCAGTACTTC.

This clonotype was seen only once. The V gene is TRBV6-2 or TRBV6-3, the J gene TRBJ2-1; TRBD2 aligns across 8 bases. With V trimmed by 0 bases and J by 7 bases, 5 bases remained unmatched. Germline V gene sequence: CDR1 MNHEY, CDR2 SVGEGT. The CDR3 runs 15 residues. CDR3 protein: CASSYSLAGTNEQFF. CDR3 nucleotides: TGTGCCAGCAGTTACTCGTTAGCGGGAACTAATGAGCAGTTCTTC.

This chain joins TRBV12-3 or TRBV12-4 and TRBJ1-2; maybe TRBD1 (5 bases). The V end was cut by 2 bases, the J end by 13 bases, with 20 bases between. The length of the CDR3 is 14 residues. The CDR3 nucleotides read TGTGCCAGCAGTTTAATTGAACAGGCCGCCAGATGCACCTTC. Protein: CASSLIEQAARCTF.

This clonotype was counted between two and nine times. V and J are TRBV20-1 and TRBJ1-2, with a tentative D call TRBD1 (5 bases). The germline V gene encodes CDR1 DFQATT and CDR2 SNEGSKA (reference sequence). Trimming removed 0 bases from V and 4 bases from J, with 9 bases in between. The CDR3 contains 13 residues. In nucleotides, the CDR3 is TGCAGTGCTAGAGATGGGGGAGGCTATGGCTACACCTTC. Translated, it gives CSARDGGGYGYTF.

J is TRBJ2-3 and V is TRBV20-1, with TRBD2 matching over 13 bases. The germline V gene has CDR1 DFQATT and CDR2 SNEGSKA (reference sequence). The CDR3 spans 15 residues. V was pared by 3 bases and J by 3 bases, with 3 bases of the junction left unmatched. CDR3 region: CSARSTSGRTDTQYF. CDR3 bases: TGCAGTGCTAGGTCGACTAGCGGGAGGACAGATACGCAGTATTTT.

The genes are TRBV5-1 and TRBJ2-1; TRBD2 aligns across 14 bases. CDR3 length equals 17 residues. V dropped 4 bases and J dropped 5; count of bases not matched to a gene: 8. The germline gives CDR1 SGHRS, CDR2 YFSETQ. The CDR3 spells CASSKGLAGVHHNEQFF. CDR3 sequence (DNA): TGCGCCAGCAGCAAGGGACTAGCGGGAGTACATCACAATGAGCAGTTCTTC.

Only one count was recorded for this clonotype. The chain couples TRBV11-2 to TRBJ2-3, with 9 bases lining up with TRBD1. J was trimmed by 4 bases and V by 3 bases; bases with no gene match: 8. The CDR3 extends over 16 amino acids. The germline V gene has CDR1 SGHAT and CDR2 FQNNGV. The CDR3 sequence is CASSFETTGGADTQYF. CDR3 bases: TGTGCCAGCAGCTTCGAGACAACAGGGGGCGCAGATACGCAGTATTTT.

The table lists this clonotype with a few counts. V and J are TRBV6-4 and TRBJ2-6, with no clear D. Germline values: CDR1 MRHNA, CDR2 SNTAGT. This CDR3 has 14 amino acids. V shed 3 bases and J shed 3 bases, with 6 bases lying between them. This chain's CDR3 is CASSEQSGANVLTF. The CDR3 nucleotides are TGTGCCAGCAGTGAACAGAGTGGGGCCAACGTCCTGACTTTC.

The V and J genes are TRBV4-2 and TRBJ1-2; D unresolved. The CDR3 is made up of 14 amino acids. The germline V gene encodes CDR1 LGHNA and CDR2 YNFKEQ. V was trimmed by 1 base and J by 9 bases, leaving 15 bases between them. The DNA for the CDR3 is TGTGCCAGCAGCCAAGGGGTCAGGTCTATGCGCTACACCTTC. Translation: CASSQGVRSMRYTF.

The V and J genes are TRBV5-1 and TRBJ1-2; perhaps TRBD1 as D (5 bases). The CDR3 has 15 residues. Germline V gene lookup returns CDR1 SGHRS and CDR2 YFSETQ. V lost 1 base and J 4 bases, leaving 14 bases between the germline ends. In nucleotides, the CDR3 is TGCGCCAGCAGCTTGTTTTTGGGGGACTCCTATGGCTACACCTTC. As protein: CASSLFLGDSYGYTF.

The V gene is TRBV20-1, the J gene TRBJ2-7; D gene ambiguous. This CDR3 is built from 11 residues. The germline V gene has CDR1 DFQATT and CDR2 SNEGSKA (reference sequence). CDR3 nucleotides: TGCAGCTGTAGGAGCTCCTACGAGCAGTACTTC. Protein: CSCRSSYEQYF.

The chain joins TRBV12-5 to TRBJ2-5; D may be TRBD1 or TRBD2 (6 bases each). The assigned J gene may be wrong: the sequence end matches TRBJ2-7 better. CDR3 length equals 15 residues. Germline-derived CDR1 and CDR2 are LGHNT and FRNRAP. The CDR3 DNA is TGTGCTAGTGGTTTGGTTGGGGGGCCGTCCTACGAGCAGTACTTC. It is translated as CASGLVGGPSYEQYF.

This sequence joins TRBV30 and TRBJ2-3; unclear D gene. V shed 5 bases and J shed 4 bases, with 13 bases lying between them. This CDR3 has 13 residues. CDR1 is GTSNPN, CDR2 SVGIG, per germline (reference sequence). The CDR3 sequence is CAWSTTPADTQYF. DNA of the CDR3: TGTGCCTGGTCAACTACCCCGGCAGATACGCAGTATTTT.

This chain links TRBV3-1 with TRBJ1-2; D unclear. Trimming took 4 bases from V and 3 from J, leaving 15 bases between them. There are 15 residues in the CDR3. CDR1 and CDR2 (germline): LGHDT, YNNKEL (reference sequence). CDR3: CASSPMTGEYYGYTF. CDR3 in DNA: TGTGCCAGCAGCCCAATGACTGGCGAGTACTATGGCTACACCTTC.

V gene TRBV20-1 combines with J gene TRBJ2-1, with 9 bases identical to TRBD2. V lost 6 bases, J lost 8 bases, and 11 bases stayed unmatched. CDR3 length: 14 amino acids. Germline V CDR1 and CDR2: DFQATT, SNEGSKA (reference sequence). The CDR3 region has the DNA TGCAGTGCCACAAAACCGGGACTAGCCTATGAGCAGTTCTTC. Amino acid sequence: CSATKPGLAYEQFF.

This clonotype has only a few counts. The chain uses TRBV12-3 or TRBV12-4 and TRBJ1-5, with D uncertain. The CDR3 covers 14 residues. V was pared by 3 bases and J by 3 bases, with 9 bases between. This CDR3 is CASSFHTDNQPQHF. CDR3 bases: TGTGCCAGCAGTTTTCACACAGACAATCAGCCCCAGCATTTT.

This clonotype was picked up a small number of times. The chain joins TRBV7-2 to TRBJ2-7; 10 bases match TRBD1. Germline V gene sequence: CDR1 SGHTA, CDR2 FQGNSA. The CDR3 spans 15 residues. V lost 1 base, J lost 3 bases, and 3 bases stayed unmatched. This chain's CDR3 is CASSLGQGAGYEQYF. The CDR3 coding sequence is TGTGCCAGCAGCTTAGGACAGGGGGCGGGCTACGAGCAGTACTTC.

The chain recombines TRBV7-8 with TRBJ2-1, with unresolved D. This CDR3 is 14 amino acids long. Between the trimmed V and J ends, which lost 0 bases and 15 bases, there was a span of 18 bases. The germline V gene has CDR1 SGHVS and CDR2 FQNEAQ. This CDR3 is CASSLAGIFPRWFF. The DNA of the CDR3 is TGTGCCAGCAGCTTAGCGGGGATCTTCCCACGGTGGTTCTTC.

CDR3 bases: TGTGCCAGCAGTTTTCCACCTAGGCACCAAACCTACGAGCAGTACTTC. Its protein is CASSFPPRHQTYEQYF. The rearrangement uses TRBV12-3 or TRBV12-4 and TRBJ2-7; the D is unclear. Trimming stripped 3 bases from V and 2 bases from J, with 17 bases between. The CDR3 length is 16 residues.

The J gene is TRBJ2-4, the V gene TRBV30; TRBD1 might be the D (5 bases). The DNA end lines up better with TRBJ2-7; the J call may be wrong. Germline CDR1 is GTSNPN and CDR2 is SVGIG (reference sequence). The CDR3 is made up of 14 amino acids. The CDR3 region has the DNA TGTGCCTGGAGCCCTGGACAATTTTCCTACGAGCAGTACTTC. It is translated as CAWSPGQFSYEQYF.

This clonotype occurred a few times. The gene calls are TRBV7-9 and TRBJ2-6, with TRBD1 matching over 8 bases. CDR1 SEHNR and CDR2 FQNEAQ come from the germline V gene (reference sequence). The length of the CDR3 is 18 residues. V lost 4 bases, J lost 0 bases, and 8 bases stayed unmatched. The DNA of the CDR3 is TGTGCCAGCAGCTACGGGGCAGGGGGCTTCTCTGGGGCCAACGTCCTGACTTTC. As protein: CASSYGAGGFSGANVLTF. Variable domain in full (rest from reference TRBV7-9 and TRBJ2-6): DTGVSQNPRHKITKRGQNVTFRCDPISEHNRLYWYRQTLGQGPEFLTYFQNEAQLEKSRLLSDRFSAERPKGSFSTLEIQRTEQGDSAMYLCASSYGAGGFSGANVLTFGAGSRLTVL.

The chain links TRBV12-3 or TRBV12-4 to TRBJ1-2; a possible D gene is TRBD1 (5 bases). This CDR3 has 15 amino acids. The V and J ends lost 2 bases and 4 bases respectively, with 14 bases between them. In DNA form, the CDR3 reads TGTGCCAGCAGTTTAAGGGCAGGGCCGGTCTATGGCTACACCTTC. Translation gives CASSLRAGPVYGYTF.

The chain is built from TRBV10-2 and TRBJ2-4; 8 nucleotides match TRBD1. The J call may be mistaken, given a closer DNA end match to TRBJ2-7. Germline values: CDR1 WSHSY, CDR2 SAAADI. The CDR3 consists of 16 residues. CDR3 loop: CASSEAPDRVMAEQYF. For the CDR3, the DNA is TGCGCCAGCAGTGAGGCCCCGGACAGGGTGATGGCCGAGCAGTACTTC.

A single count supports this clonotype. The V call is TRBV2, the J call TRBJ2-7, with a tentative D call TRBD1 (6 bases). The CDR3 extends over 16 amino acids. Germline V gene sequence: CDR1 SNHLY, CDR2 FYNNEI. Trimming removed 5 bases from V and 0 bases from J, with 17 bases in between. The CDR3 region is CASSFSGAPSSYEQYF. CDR3 DNA sequence: TGTGCCAGCAGTTTTTCAGGGGCCCCAAGCTCCTACGAGCAGTACTTC.